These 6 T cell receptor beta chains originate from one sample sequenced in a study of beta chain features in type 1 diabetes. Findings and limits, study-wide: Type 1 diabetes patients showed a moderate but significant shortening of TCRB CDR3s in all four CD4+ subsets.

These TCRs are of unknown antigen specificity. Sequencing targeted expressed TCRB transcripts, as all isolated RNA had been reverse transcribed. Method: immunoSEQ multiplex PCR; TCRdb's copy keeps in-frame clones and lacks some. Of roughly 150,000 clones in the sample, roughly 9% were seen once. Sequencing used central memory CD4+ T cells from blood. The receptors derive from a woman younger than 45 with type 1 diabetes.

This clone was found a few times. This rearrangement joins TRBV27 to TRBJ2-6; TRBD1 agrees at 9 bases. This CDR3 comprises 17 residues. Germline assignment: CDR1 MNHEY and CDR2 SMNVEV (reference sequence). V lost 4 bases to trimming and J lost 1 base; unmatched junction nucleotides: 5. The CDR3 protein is CASSSGQGRSGANVLTF. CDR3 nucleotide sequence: TGTGCCAGCAGTTCGGGACAGGGCAGGTCTGGGGCCAACGTCCTGACTTTC. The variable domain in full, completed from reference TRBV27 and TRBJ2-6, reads EAQVTQNPRYLITVTGKKLTVTCSQNMNHEYMSWYRQDPGLGLRQIYYSMNVEVTDKGDVPEGYKVSRKEKRNFPLILESPSPNQTSLYFCASSSGQGRSGANVLTFGAGSRLTVL.

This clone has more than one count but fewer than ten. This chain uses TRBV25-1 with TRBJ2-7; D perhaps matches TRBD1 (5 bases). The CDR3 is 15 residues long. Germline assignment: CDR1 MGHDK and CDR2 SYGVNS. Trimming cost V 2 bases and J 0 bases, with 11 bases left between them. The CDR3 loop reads CASSEPAGNSYEQYF. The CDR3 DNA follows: TGTGCCAGCAGTGAACCGGCAGGGAACTCCTACGAGCAGTACTTC.

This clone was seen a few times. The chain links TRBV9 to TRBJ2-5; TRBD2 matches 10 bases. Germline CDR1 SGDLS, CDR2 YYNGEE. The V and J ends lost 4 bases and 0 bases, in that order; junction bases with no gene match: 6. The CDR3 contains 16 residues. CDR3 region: CASSTASGSHQETQYF. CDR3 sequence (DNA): TGTGCCAGCAGCACCGCTAGCGGGAGTCACCAAGAGACCCAGTACTTC.

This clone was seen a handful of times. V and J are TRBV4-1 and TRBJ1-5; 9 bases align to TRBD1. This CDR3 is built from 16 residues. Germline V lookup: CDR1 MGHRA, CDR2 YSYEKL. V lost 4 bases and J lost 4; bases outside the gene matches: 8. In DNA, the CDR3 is TGCGCCAGCAGCCGGCCGGACAGGGGAACTAATCAGCCCCAGCATTTT. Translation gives CASSRPDRGTNQPQHF.

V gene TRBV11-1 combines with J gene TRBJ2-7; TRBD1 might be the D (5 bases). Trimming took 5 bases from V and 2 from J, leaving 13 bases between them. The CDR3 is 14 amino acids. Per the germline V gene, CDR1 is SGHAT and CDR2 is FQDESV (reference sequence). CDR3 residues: CASSAQDSAYEQYF. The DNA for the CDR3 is TGTGCCAGCAGCGCCCAAGACAGTGCCTACGAGCAGTACTTC.

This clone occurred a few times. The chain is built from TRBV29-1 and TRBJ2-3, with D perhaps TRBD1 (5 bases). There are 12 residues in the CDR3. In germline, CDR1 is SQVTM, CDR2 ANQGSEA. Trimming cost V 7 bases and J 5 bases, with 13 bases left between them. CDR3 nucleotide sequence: TGCAGCGCCCGAAAGGGGATAGATACGCAGTATTTT. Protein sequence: CSARKGIDTQYF.